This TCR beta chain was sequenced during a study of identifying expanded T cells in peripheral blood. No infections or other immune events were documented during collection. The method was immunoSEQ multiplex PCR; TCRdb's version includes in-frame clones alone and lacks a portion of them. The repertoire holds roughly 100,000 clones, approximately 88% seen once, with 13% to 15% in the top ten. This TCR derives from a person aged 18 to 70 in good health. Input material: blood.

The CDR3 loop is CASSLAGQGDNEQFF. The CDR3 nucleotides read TGTGCCAGCAGCTTAGCGGGACAGGGTGACAATGAGCAGTTCTTC. This rearrangement joins TRBV11-1 to TRBJ2-1; 9 bases are shared with TRBD1. The CDR3 contains 15 residues. Germline V gene sequence: CDR1 SGHAT, CDR2 FQDESV (reference sequence). V lost 0 bases, J lost 5 bases, and 2 bases stayed unmatched.